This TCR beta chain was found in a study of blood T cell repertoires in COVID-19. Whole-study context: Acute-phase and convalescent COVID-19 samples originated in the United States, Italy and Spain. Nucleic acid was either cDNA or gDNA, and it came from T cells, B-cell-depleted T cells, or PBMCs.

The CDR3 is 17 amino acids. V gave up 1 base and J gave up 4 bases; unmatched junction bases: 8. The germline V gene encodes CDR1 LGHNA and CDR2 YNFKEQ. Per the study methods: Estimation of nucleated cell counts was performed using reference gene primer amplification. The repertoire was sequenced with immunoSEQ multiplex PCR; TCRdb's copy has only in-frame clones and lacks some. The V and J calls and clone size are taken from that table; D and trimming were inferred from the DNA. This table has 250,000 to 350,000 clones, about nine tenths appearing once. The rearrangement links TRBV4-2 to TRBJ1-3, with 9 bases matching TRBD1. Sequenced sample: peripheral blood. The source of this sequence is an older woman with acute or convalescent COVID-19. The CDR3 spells CASSQGDRGEAGNTIYF. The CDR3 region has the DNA TGTGCCAGCAGCCAAGGAGACAGGGGGGAAGCCGGAAACACCATATATTTT.